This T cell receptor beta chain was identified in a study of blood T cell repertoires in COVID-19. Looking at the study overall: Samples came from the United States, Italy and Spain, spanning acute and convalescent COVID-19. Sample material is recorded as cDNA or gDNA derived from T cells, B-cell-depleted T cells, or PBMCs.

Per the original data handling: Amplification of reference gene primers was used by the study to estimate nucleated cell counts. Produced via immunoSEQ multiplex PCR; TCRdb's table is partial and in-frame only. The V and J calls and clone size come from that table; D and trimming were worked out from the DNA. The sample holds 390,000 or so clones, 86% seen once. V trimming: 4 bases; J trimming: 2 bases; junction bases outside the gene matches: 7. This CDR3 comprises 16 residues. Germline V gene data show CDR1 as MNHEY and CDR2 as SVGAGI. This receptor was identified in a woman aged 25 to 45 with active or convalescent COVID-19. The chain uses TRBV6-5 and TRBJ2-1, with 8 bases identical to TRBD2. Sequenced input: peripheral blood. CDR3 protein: CASSSSSGAPYNEQFF. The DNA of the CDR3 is TGTGCCAGCAGTTCCAGTAGCGGGGCCCCCTACAATGAGCAGTTCTTC.